The clone carrying this TCR beta chain appeared many times. The read halts 3 residues ahead of the CDR3 end, with the missing end drawn from the germline J gene. Germline V lookup: CDR1 GTSNPN, CDR2 SVGIG (reference sequence). The CDR3 spans 14 residues. Losses at the gene ends were 4 bases for V and 5 bases for J; bases not matched to a gene: 7. The sample belongs to a study of T cell clonality in common variable immunodeficiency. Clones were read by immunoSEQ multiplex PCR, and TCRdb kept only the in-frame ones, dropping some. Sampling found 40,000 to 65,000 clones, none seen once. The chain joins TRBV30 to TRBJ2-3; 9 bases agree with TRBD2. The sequenced sample was peripheral blood mononuclear cells. The receptor comes from a person aged 18 to 75 in good health. This chain's CDR3 is CAWKSAGGRDTQYF. The sequenced CDR3 bases are TGTGCCTGGAAATCCGCGGGAGGGAGAGATACG.